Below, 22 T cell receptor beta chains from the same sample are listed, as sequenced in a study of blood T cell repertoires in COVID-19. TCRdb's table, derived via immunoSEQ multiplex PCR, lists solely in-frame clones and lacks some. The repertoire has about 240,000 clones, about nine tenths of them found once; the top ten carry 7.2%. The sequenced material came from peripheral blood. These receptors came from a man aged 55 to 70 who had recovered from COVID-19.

The CDR3 protein is CASSSGGASNEKLFF. Written as DNA, the CDR3 is TGTGCCAGCAGCTCAGGGGGCGCGTCTAATGAAAAACTGTTTTTT. V usage is TRBV9 and J usage is TRBJ1-4, with 8 positions matching TRBD1. CDR1 is SGDLS and CDR2 is YYNGEE in the germline V gene. The CDR3 is 15 residues long. V was clipped by 4 bases and J by 3 bases; unmatched bases: 5. Together with reference TRBV9 and TRBJ1-4, the CDR3 gives the full variable domain: DSGVTQTPKHLITATGQRVTLRCSPRSGDLSVYWYQQSLDQGLQFLIQYYNGEERAKGNILERFSAQQFPDLHSELNLSSLELGDSALYFCASSSGGASNEKLFFGSGTQLSVL.

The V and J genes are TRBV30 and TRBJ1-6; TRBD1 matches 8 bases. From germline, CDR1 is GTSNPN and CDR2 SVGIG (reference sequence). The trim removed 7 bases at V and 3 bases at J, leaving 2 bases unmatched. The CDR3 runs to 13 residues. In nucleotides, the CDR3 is TGTGCCTTTGGACAGGGCTATAATTCACCCCTCCACTTT. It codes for CAFGQGYNSPLHF.

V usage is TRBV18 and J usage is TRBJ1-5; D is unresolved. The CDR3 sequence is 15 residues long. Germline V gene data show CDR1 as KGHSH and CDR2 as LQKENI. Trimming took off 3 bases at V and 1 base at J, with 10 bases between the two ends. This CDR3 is CASSPTATSNQPQHF. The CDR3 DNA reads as TGTGCCAGCTCACCCACCGCAACAAGCAATCAGCCCCAGCATTTT.

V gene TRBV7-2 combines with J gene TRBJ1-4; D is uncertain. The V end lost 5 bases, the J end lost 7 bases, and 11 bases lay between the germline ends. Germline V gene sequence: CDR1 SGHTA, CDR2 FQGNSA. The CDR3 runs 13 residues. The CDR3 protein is CASSPFLGEKLFF. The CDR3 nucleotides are TGTGCCAGCAGCCCGTTTCTCGGTGAAAAACTGTTTTTT.

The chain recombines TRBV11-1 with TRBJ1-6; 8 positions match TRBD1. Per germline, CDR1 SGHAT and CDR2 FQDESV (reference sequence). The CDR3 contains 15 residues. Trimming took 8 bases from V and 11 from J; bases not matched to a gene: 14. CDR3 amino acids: CASRLSTGVVTPLHF. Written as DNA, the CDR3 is TGTGCCAGCCGCCTCTCGACAGGGGTAGTTACACCCCTCCACTTT.

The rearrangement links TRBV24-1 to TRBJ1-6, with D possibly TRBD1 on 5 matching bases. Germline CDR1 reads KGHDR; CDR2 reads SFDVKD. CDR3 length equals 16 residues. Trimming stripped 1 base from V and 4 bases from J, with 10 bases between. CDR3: CATSDFRRQYNSPLHF. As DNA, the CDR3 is TGTGCCACCAGTGATTTCCGTAGACAGTATAATTCACCCCTCCACTTT.

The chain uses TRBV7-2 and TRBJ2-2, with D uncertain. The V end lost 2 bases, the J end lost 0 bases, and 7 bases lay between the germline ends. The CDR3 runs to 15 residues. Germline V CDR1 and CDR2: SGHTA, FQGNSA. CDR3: CASSLNRANTGELFF. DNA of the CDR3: TGTGCCAGCAGCTTAAATCGTGCGAACACCGGGGAGCTGTTTTTT.

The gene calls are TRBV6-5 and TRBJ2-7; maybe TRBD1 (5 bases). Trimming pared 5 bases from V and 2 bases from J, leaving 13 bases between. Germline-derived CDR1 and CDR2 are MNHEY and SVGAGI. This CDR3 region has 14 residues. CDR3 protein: CASSTNRIPYEQYV. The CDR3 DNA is TGTGCCAGCAGTACTAACAGGATTCCCTACGAGCAGTACGTC.

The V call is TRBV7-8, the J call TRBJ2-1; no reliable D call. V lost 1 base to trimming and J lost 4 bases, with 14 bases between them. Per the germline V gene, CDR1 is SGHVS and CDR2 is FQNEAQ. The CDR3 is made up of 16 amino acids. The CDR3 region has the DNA TGTGCCAGCAGCTTAGGGCGTCGGCAGAGGTACAATGAGCAGTTCTTC. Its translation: CASSLGRRQRYNEQFF.

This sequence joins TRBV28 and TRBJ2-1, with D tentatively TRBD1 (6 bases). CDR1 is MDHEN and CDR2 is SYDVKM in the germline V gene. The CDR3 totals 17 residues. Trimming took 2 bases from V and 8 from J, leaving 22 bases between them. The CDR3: CASSLVLAGATRYEQFF. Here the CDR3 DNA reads TGTGCCAGCAGTTTAGTTTTGGCAGGGGCTACCCGGTATGAGCAGTTCTTC.

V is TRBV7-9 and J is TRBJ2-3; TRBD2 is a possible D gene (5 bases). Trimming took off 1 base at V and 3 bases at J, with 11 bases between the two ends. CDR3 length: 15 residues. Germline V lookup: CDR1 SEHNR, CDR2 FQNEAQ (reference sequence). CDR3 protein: CASSLDAEGTDTQYF. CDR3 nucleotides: TGTGCCAGCAGCTTAGACGCAGAGGGTACAGATACGCAGTATTTT.

CDR3 DNA: TGTGCCAGCAGTCCCGAGGGACAGATGGGGGGTAATTCACCCCTCCACTTT. Translation: CASSPEGQMGGNSPLHF. V is TRBV2 and J is TRBJ1-6; 7 nucleotides match TRBD1. CDR1 SNHLY and CDR2 FYNNEI come from the germline V gene. The CDR3 sequence is 17 residues long. After removal of 5 bases from V and 6 bases from J, the junction contained 13 bases not matched to a gene.

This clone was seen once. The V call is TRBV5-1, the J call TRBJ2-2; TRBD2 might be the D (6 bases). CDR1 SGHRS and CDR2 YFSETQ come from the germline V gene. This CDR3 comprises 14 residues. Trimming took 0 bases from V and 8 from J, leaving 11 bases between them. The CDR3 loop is CASSLAAGLGELFF. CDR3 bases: TGCGCCAGCAGCTTGGCCGCGGGGCTGGGGGAGCTGTTTTTT.

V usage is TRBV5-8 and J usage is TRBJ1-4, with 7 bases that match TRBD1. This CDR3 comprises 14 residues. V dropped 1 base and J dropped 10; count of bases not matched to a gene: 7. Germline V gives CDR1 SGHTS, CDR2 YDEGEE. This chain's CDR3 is CASSLISEGAKLFF. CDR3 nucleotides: TGTGCCAGCAGCTTGATCTCGGAGGGGGCAAAACTGTTTTTT.

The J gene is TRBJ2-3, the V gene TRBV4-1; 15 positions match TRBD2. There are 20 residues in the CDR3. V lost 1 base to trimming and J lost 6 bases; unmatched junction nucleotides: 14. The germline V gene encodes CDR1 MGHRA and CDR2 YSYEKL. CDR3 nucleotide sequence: TGCGCCAGCAGCCAAGGGTCAGGCGGACTAGCGGGGGGGGCCCGGGATACGCAGTATTTT. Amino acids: CASSQGSGGLAGGARDTQYF.

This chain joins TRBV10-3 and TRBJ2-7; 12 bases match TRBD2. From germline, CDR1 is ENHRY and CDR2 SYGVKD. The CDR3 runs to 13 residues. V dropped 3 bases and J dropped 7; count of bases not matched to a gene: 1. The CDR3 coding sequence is TGTGCCATCAGTGAAACTAGCGGGGGGGAGCAGTACGTC. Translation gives CAISETSGGEQYV.

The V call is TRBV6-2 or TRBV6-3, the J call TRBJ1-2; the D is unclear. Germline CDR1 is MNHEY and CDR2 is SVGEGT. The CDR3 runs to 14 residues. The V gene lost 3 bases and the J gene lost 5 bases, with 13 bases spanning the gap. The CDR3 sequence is CASSYTGRTYGYTF. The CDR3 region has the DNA TGTGCCAGCAGTTATACGGGCAGGACTTATGGCTACACCTTC.

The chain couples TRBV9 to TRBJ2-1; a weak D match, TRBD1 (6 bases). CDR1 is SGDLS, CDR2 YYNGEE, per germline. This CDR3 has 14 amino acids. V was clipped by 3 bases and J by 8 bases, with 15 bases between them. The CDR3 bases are TGTGCCAGCAGCGAGAGGGGGTGGGGCGATGAGCAGTTCTTC. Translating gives CASSERGWGDEQFF.

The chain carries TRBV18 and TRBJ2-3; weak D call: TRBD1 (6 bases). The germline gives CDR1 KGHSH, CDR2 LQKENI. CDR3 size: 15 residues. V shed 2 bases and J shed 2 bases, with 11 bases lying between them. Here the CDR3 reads CASSPRTVNTDTQYF. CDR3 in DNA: TGTGCCAGCTCACCAAGGACAGTTAACACAGATACGCAGTATTTT.

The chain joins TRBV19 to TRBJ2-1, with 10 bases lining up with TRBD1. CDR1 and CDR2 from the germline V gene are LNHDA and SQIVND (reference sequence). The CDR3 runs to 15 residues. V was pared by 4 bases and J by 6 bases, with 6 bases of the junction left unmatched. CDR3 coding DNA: TGTGCCAGTAGTAGTACCGGGACAGGGGTCAATGAGCAGTTCTTC. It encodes CASSSTGTGVNEQFF.

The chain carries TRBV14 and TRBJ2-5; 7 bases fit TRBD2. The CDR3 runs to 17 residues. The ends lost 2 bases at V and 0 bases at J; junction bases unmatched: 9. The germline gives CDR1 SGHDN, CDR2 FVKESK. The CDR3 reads CASSQPTSDQYQETQYF. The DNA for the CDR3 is TGTGCCAGCAGCCAACCTACTAGCGATCAGTACCAAGAGACCCAGTACTTC.

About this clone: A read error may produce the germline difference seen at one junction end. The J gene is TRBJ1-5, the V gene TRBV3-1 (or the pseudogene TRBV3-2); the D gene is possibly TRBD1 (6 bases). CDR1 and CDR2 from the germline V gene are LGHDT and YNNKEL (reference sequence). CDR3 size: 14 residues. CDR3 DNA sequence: TGTGCCAGCAGTCAAGCAGGGGTTACACAGCCCCAGCATTTT. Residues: CASSQAGVTQPQHF.